This TCR beta chain was recovered during a study of early T cells in non-severe SARS-CoV-2 infection. For the study at large: Bulk RNA isolated from unsorted whole blood underwent sequencing; chains were not paired.

The CDR3 is made up of 15 amino acids. The germline CDR1 and CDR2 sequences are LNHDA and SQIVND (reference sequence). V dropped 5 bases and J dropped 4 bases, with 12 bases sitting between them. This clonotype was counted at least ten times. TCRdb re-analysed the 5' RACE reads in MiXCR, keeping a single row per CDR3 protein. This sample has tens of thousands of distinct CDR3 sequences, with around 6.1% found just once. The origin of this receptor is an adult who was a healthcare worker with PCR-confirmed SARS-CoV-2 infection or an uninfected control (not recorded which). V usage is TRBV19 and J usage is TRBJ1-6, with D maybe TRBD1 (6 bases). Sequencing was done on a sample of whole blood. CDR3 loop: CASSPEGGYNSPLHF. The CDR3 bases are TGTGCCAGTAGTCCGGAGGGGGGGTATAATTCACCCCTCCACTTT.